A single sample gave rise to the 15 T cell receptor beta chains below, sequenced in a study of blood T cell repertoires in COVID-19. Generated by immunoSEQ multiplex PCR, the TCRdb table keeps only in-frame clones and is missing some. The sample lists around 280,000 clones; roughly nine tenths were seen once. The sequenced sample consisted of peripheral blood. The receptor set was obtained from a woman in her twenties or thirties with COVID-19, enrolled during active disease.

The chain recombines TRBV13 with TRBJ1-5; 7 bases match TRBD1. The ends lost 4 bases at V and 9 bases at J; junction bases unmatched: 12. Germline values: CDR1 PRHDT, CDR2 FYEKMQ (reference sequence). There are 15 residues in the CDR3. DNA of the CDR3: TGTGCCAGCAGCTCCTCAACAGGGGCCATAGGGCCCCAGCATTTT. It specifies CASSSSTGAIGPQHF.

The V and J genes are TRBV19 and TRBJ2-4; 10 bases agree with TRBD2. With V trimmed by 6 bases and J by 3 bases, 11 bases remained unmatched. The CDR3 is 17 residues long. From germline, CDR1 is LNHDA and CDR2 SQIVND (reference sequence). The CDR3 DNA reads as TGTGCCAGTAGGGCACGCGAGCGGACTAGCGGCAAAAACATTCAGTACTTC. Translated, it gives CASRARERTSGKNIQYF.

V usage is TRBV12-3 or TRBV12-4 and J usage is TRBJ2-7, with D uncertain. Trimming took 6 bases from V and 2 from J, leaving 8 bases between them. This CDR3 is 12 amino acids long. The CDR3 coding sequence is TGTGCCAGCAGCTCGCCGGCCTACGAGCAGTACTTC. This codes for CASSSPAYEQYF.

The V call is TRBV19, the J call TRBJ1-2; TRBD1 matches 8 bases. The V and J ends lost 7 bases and 3 bases, in that order; junction bases with no gene match: 10. This CDR3 is built from 15 residues. Germline values: CDR1 LNHDA, CDR2 SQIVND (reference sequence). The CDR3, as DNA: TGTGCCAGTAAGACAGGGGACCAAAGTCACTATGGCTACACCTTC. Protein sequence: CASKTGDQSHYGYTF.

This chain connects TRBV6-5 to TRBJ2-3; D remains ambiguous. Germline CDR1 MNHEY, CDR2 SVGAGI. V was shortened by 2 bases and J by 1 base, with 7 bases between the two germline ends. This CDR3 has 14 residues. CDR3 residues: CASSYTPGTDTQYF. CDR3 sequence (DNA): TGTGCCAGCAGTTACACCCCAGGCACAGATACGCAGTATTTT.

As concerns this clone: This same CDR3 is encoded by further DNA sequences in the sample. The chain couples TRBV4-1 to TRBJ1-1; the D is unclear. The V and J ends lost 0 bases and 1 base respectively, with 6 bases between them. The germline V gene has CDR1 MGHRA and CDR2 YSYEKL. The CDR3 has 14 amino acids. The chain's CDR3 is CASSQDLGNTEAFF. The CDR3 DNA follows: TGCGCCAGCAGCCAAGATCTCGGGAACACTGAAGCTTTCTTT.

The chain combines TRBV9 with TRBJ2-3; 10 bases line up with TRBD2. CDR1 SGDLS and CDR2 YYNGEE come from the germline V gene. V shed 4 bases and J 3 bases; nucleotides not matched to a gene: 8. The CDR3 sequence is 16 residues long. The CDR3 spells CASSSLSGGATDTQYF. CDR3 bases: TGTGCCAGCAGCTCCCTAAGCGGGGGGGCAACAGATACGCAGTATTTT.

This chain joins TRBV5-8 and TRBJ2-3; 9 nucleotides line up with TRBD2. The CDR3 loop spans 15 amino acids. V shed 2 bases, J shed 1 base, and the junction held 2 bases outside the gene matches. The germline CDR1 and CDR2 sequences are SGHTS and YDEGEE. This CDR3 is CASSFPSGGTDTQYF. CDR3 DNA: TGTGCCAGCAGCTTTCCTAGCGGGGGCACAGATACGCAGTATTTT.

CDR3 protein: CASSPGTHRVGQPQHF. The CDR3 DNA follows: TGTGCCAGTAGCCCCGGTACCCACAGGGTAGGTCAGCCCCAGCATTTT. V usage is TRBV19 and J usage is TRBJ1-5; weak D call: TRBD1 (6 bases). V was shortened by 6 bases and J by 6 bases, with 21 bases between the two germline ends. The CDR3 sequence is 16 residues long. Germline lookup yields CDR1 LNHDA and CDR2 SQIVND (reference sequence).

V usage is TRBV6-1 and J usage is TRBJ2-4; D might be TRBD1 (5 bases). Trimming removed 5 bases from V and 2 bases from J, with 16 bases in between. CDR1 is MNHNS and CDR2 is SASEGT in the germline V gene. The CDR3 has 16 residues. This chain's CDR3 is CASSQGAGMPKNIQYF. The CDR3 coding sequence is TGTGCCAGCAGTCAAGGGGCAGGGATGCCCAAAAACATTCAGTACTTC.

The rearrangement uses TRBV25-1 and TRBJ1-1; TRBD1 aligns across 8 bases. CDR1 and CDR2 (germline): MGHDK, SYGVNS. Losses at the gene ends were 10 bases for V and 4 bases for J; bases not matched to a gene: 8. This CDR3 has 13 amino acids. The DNA of the CDR3 is TGTGCCACCGCCCAGGGGGCAATCACTGAAGCTTTCTTT. It codes for CATAQGAITEAFF.

V usage is TRBV27 and J usage is TRBJ1-4; 7 nucleotides agree with TRBD1. Germline loops: CDR1 MNHEY, CDR2 SMNVEV (reference sequence). V lost 8 bases, J lost 7 bases, and 10 bases stayed unmatched. The CDR3 contains 14 residues. DNA of the CDR3: TGTGCCAGCTCTGCGACAGGGTCAGGTGAAAAACTGTTTTTT. Protein product: CASSATGSGEKLFF.

The CDR3 reads CATSIAGALYNEQFF. Here the CDR3 DNA reads TGTGCCACCAGCATAGCGGGGGCCCTATACAATGAGCAGTTCTTC. This chain uses TRBV15 with TRBJ2-1; 9 nucleotides agree with TRBD2. The CDR3 is 15 amino acids. Trimming at V came to 4 bases and at J to 4 bases, leaving 5 bases not matched to a gene. CDR1 is LNHNV and CDR2 is YYDKDF in the germline V gene (reference sequence).

V is TRBV6-5 and J is TRBJ1-1; weak D call: TRBD1 (6 bases). The CDR3 has 15 amino acids. CDR1 MNHEY and CDR2 SVGAGI come from the germline V gene. Between the trimmed V and J ends, which lost 7 bases and 5 bases, there was a span of 20 bases. The CDR3 is CASNTVDRPATEAFF. CDR3 DNA sequence: TGTGCCAGCAACACGGTTGACAGGCCAGCGACTGAAGCTTTCTTT.

V gene TRBV7-9 combines with J gene TRBJ2-2; a possible D gene is TRBD1 (5 bases). The CDR3 is 17 residues long. V shed 5 bases and J shed 0 bases, with 16 bases lying between them. Germline V gene lookup returns CDR1 SEHNR and CDR2 FQNEAQ (reference sequence). The CDR3 nucleotides read TGTGCCAGCAGCGCGAAGATACCAGGGTCGAACACCGGGGAGCTGTTTTTT. This codes for CASSAKIPGSNTGELFF. Variable domain in full (rest from reference TRBV7-9 and TRBJ2-2): DTGVSQNPRHKITKRGQNVTFRCDPISEHNRLYWYRQTLGQGPEFLTYFQNEAQLEKSRLLSDRFSAERPKGSFSTLEIQRTEQGDSAMYLCASSAKIPGSNTGELFFGEGSRLTVL.